What follows are 3 T cell receptor beta chains derived from one specimen sequenced in a study of T-cell reconstitution after alpha-beta-depleted transplantation in children. A library of TCRbeta sequences, prepared with unique molecular identifiers, was generated. TCRdb reprocessed the PCR reads via MiXCR and lists one record per CDR3 protein. The sample holds fewer than 700,000 distinct CDR3 sequences, 23% seen once. This sample comprised PBMCs, mostly from graft donor cells, obtained 360 days after TCRalphabeta/CD19-depleted stem cell transplant. The receptors here all came from a boy in the first two years of life who had a stem cell transplant for acute myeloid leukemia, so the T cells may come from the graft donor.

The chain combines TRBV2 with TRBJ1-5; D is unresolved. The CDR3 loop spans 14 amino acids. CDR1 is SNHLY, CDR2 FYNNEI, per germline. Trimming shortened V by 6 bases and J by 2 bases, and 11 bases separated the two germline ends. Here the CDR3 reads CASRKDTGNQPQHF. CDR3 coding DNA: TGTGCCAGCAGGAAAGACACCGGCAATCAGCCCCAGCATTTT.

Many counts were recorded for this clonotype. The chain recombines TRBV29-1 with TRBJ1-2, with D unclear. Germline CDR1 SQVTM, CDR2 ANQGSEA. V was shortened by 0 bases and J by 0 bases, with 8 bases between the two germline ends. CDR3 length: 14 residues. CDR3 in DNA: TGCAGCGTTGAAGAGACTCCAGCTAACTATGGCTACACCTTC. It is translated as CSVEETPANYGYTF.

The CDR3 region is CASSSNPYRGLRGPEAFF. The CDR3 bases are TGTGCCAGCAGCTCGAACCCTTACAGGGGTTTGAGGGGCCCTGAAGCTTTCTTT. The chain couples TRBV11-2 to TRBJ1-1; 7 bases fit TRBD1. CDR1 and CDR2 (germline): SGHAT, FQNNGV. Germline trimming cut 4 bases from V and 6 bases from J; bases unmatched to any gene: 20. The CDR3 loop spans 18 amino acids.